Given below is one T cell receptor beta chain in context. Its specificity is not known. Trimming cost V 0 bases and J 5 bases; bases outside gene matches: 6. Germline values: CDR1 MNHNY, CDR2 SVGAGI (reference sequence). The length of the CDR3 is 16 residues. This sample stems from a study of cytomegalovirus exposure and HLA in healthy donors. 60 Vbeta and 13 Jbeta primers were used in PCR. TCRdb keeps only in-frame clones here, not all; method: immunoSEQ multiplex PCR. Among hundreds of thousands of clones listed, 70% to 85% were seen once. Study-level points and caveats: Only CMV serostatus was available as immune exposure information. Earlier analysis found most TCR beta V segments productive about 90% or about 30% of the time.

Source material: PBMCs. This clonotype was sampled from a male donor in good health and CMV-seronegative. The V call is TRBV6-6, the J call TRBJ2-5; 10 nucleotides align to TRBD1. For the CDR3, the DNA is TGTGCCAGCAGTTACTCGGGACAGGGGTTTGGGGAGACCCAGTACTTC. Encoded protein: CASSYSGQGFGETQYF.